The next 19 T cell receptor beta chains were all read from a single sample in a study of beta chain features in type 1 diabetes. All of the isolated RNA was reverse transcribed, so expressed TCRB transcripts were sequenced. Sequencing used immunoSEQ multiplex PCR; TCRdb keeps in-frame clones, though not all of them. The data contain about 170,000 clones, 7.8% of them singletons. Antigen specificity for these receptors is unknown. Findings of the study overall: Researchers report that Type 1 diabetes patients had moderately but significantly shorter TCRB CDR3s across all four CD4+ subsets.

Sequencing used central memory CD4+ T cells from blood. Every receptor here comes from a woman between 35 and 50 years old with type 1 diabetes.

This clone was recorded once. The chain joins TRBV27 to TRBJ2-7, with 7 nucleotides matching TRBD2. Trimming removed 6 bases from V and 7 bases from J; junction bases left unmatched: 6. CDR1 and CDR2 from the germline V gene are MNHEY and SMNVEV (reference sequence). The CDR3 extends over 12 amino acids. CDR3 protein: CASSRDYGEQYF. The CDR3 DNA follows: TGTGCCAGCAGCAGGGACTATGGGGAGCAGTACTTC.

This chain connects TRBV4-1 to TRBJ2-1; 8 nucleotides line up with TRBD1. The CDR3 has 15 amino acids. V lost 5 bases to trimming and J lost 5 bases; unmatched junction nucleotides: 8. CDR1 is MGHRA, CDR2 YSYEKL, per germline. The CDR3 loop is CASSTPGQGHNEQFF. CDR3 bases: TGCGCCAGCAGCACCCCCGGACAGGGCCACAATGAGCAGTTCTTC.

The CDR3 reads CSVEGLRDRGFHSTDTQYF. The CDR3 nucleotides are TGCAGCGTTGAGGGATTACGGGACAGGGGATTCCATAGCACAGATACGCAGTATTTT. V usage is TRBV29-1 and J usage is TRBJ2-3, with 10 positions matching TRBD1. V shed 3 bases, J shed 0 bases, and the junction held 15 bases outside the gene matches. The germline gives CDR1 SQVTM, CDR2 ANQGSEA. The CDR3 has 19 residues.

This clone showed up many times. The gene calls are TRBV5-4 and TRBJ2-2, with D tentatively TRBD2 (6 bases). The ends were cut back, 0 bases at V and 6 bases at J, with 15 bases in the middle. This CDR3 contains 16 residues. Germline V CDR1 and CDR2: SGHNT, YYREEE (reference sequence). The CDR3 region is CASSLGWSGTAGELFF. CDR3 nucleotides: TGTGCCAGCAGCTTGGGTTGGTCAGGGACTGCCGGGGAGCTGTTTTTT.

This clone appeared a few times. This chain links TRBV7-2 with TRBJ2-3, with TRBD1 as a possible D gene (6 bases). CDR1 is SGHTA and CDR2 is FQGNSA in the germline V gene. CDR3 length: 12 amino acids. V shed 5 bases and J shed 6 bases, with 9 bases lying between them. The CDR3 spells CASSPQGDTQYF. The CDR3 coding sequence is TGTGCCAGCAGCCCCCAGGGGGATACGCAGTATTTT. The variable domain in full, with the rest retrieved from reference TRBV7-2 and TRBJ2-3, is GAGVSQSPSNKVTEKGKDVELRCDPISGHTALYWYRQSLGQGLEFLIYFQGNSAPDKSGLPSDRFSAERTGGSVSTLTIQRTQQEDSAVYLCASSPQGDTQYFGPGTRLTVL.

This rearrangement joins TRBV5-1 to TRBJ2-5; weak D call: TRBD1 (5 bases). Trimming stripped 4 bases from V and 2 bases from J, with 12 bases between. Germline CDR1 and CDR2: SGHRS and YFSETQ. The CDR3 runs to 14 residues. CDR3 sequence (DNA): TGCGCCAGCAGCCCTAACCCAGGGCAAGAGACCCAGTACTTC. Translation gives CASSPNPGQETQYF.

This clone was detected a few times. The identical CDR3 is also encoded by other nucleotide sequences in the sample. This chain connects TRBV5-1 to TRBJ2-7; TRBD1 aligns across 11 bases. The germline CDR1 and CDR2 sequences are SGHRS and YFSETQ. J lost 1 base, V lost 4 bases, and 4 bases had no gene match. This CDR3 has 15 amino acids. CDR3 sequence: CASSGGQGASYEQYF. CDR3 bases: TGCGCCAGCAGCGGCGGACAGGGGGCATCCTACGAGCAGTACTTC.

In its sample, this clone was seen a few times. The chain recombines TRBV7-2 with TRBJ1-5, with 10 positions matching TRBD1. CDR1 is SGHTA, CDR2 FQGNSA, per germline. The CDR3 loop spans 16 amino acids. The J segment lost 3 bases and the V segment lost 5 bases, leaving 7 bases of the junction unmatched. This CDR3 reads CASSLRQGASNQPQHF. CDR3 nucleotide sequence: TGTGCCAGCAGCCTAAGACAGGGGGCCTCCAATCAGCCCCAGCATTTT.

This chain joins TRBV30 and TRBJ1-5; D is unresolved. V was pared by 1 base and J by 3 bases, with 4 bases between. The CDR3 length is 12 residues. CDR1 is GTSNPN and CDR2 is SVGIG in the germline V gene (reference sequence). CDR3 sequence: CAWSGPNQPQHF. The CDR3 nucleotides read TGTGCCTGGAGTGGGCCCAATCAGCCCCAGCATTTT.

In this sample, this clone turned up a few times. The chain carries TRBV5-4 and TRBJ2-1; D not resolved. Germline assignment: CDR1 SGHNT and CDR2 YYREEE (reference sequence). Trimming pared 0 bases from V and 6 bases from J, leaving 7 bases between. The CDR3 is made up of 13 amino acids. The CDR3 DNA sequence: TGTGCCAGCAGCTTGGAGATAGCCAATGAGCAGTTCTTC. Translating it yields CASSLEIANEQFF.

This clone has just a few counts. DNA of the CDR3: TGTGCCAGCAGTGAGCAGGGCGGGGATGAGCAGTTCTTC. It yields the protein CASSEQGGDEQFF. The chain is built from TRBV6-4 and TRBJ2-1; TRBD2 might be the D (6 bases). V was cut by 3 bases and J by 8 bases, with 11 bases left in between. The germline V gene encodes CDR1 MRHNA and CDR2 SNTAGT. The CDR3 length is 13 residues.

J is TRBJ2-7 and V is TRBV6-5; TRBD1 matches 9 bases. This CDR3 is built from 14 residues. The germline V gene encodes CDR1 MNHEY and CDR2 SVGAGI. The J segment lost 6 bases and the V segment lost 6 bases, leaving 9 bases of the junction unmatched. As DNA, the CDR3 is TGTGCCAGCAGACAGCCACAGGGGGCAAGCGAGCAGTACTTC. It specifies CASRQPQGASEQYF.

This clone was seen a few times. J is TRBJ1-1 and V is TRBV27; a weak D match, TRBD1 (6 bases). Germline V CDR1 and CDR2: MNHEY, SMNVEV (reference sequence). V dropped 4 bases and J dropped 5 bases, with 17 bases sitting between them. The CDR3 has 15 residues. The CDR3 sequence is CASSWWEGGRTEAFF. The CDR3, as DNA: TGTGCCAGCAGTTGGTGGGAAGGGGGTAGGACTGAAGCTTTCTTT.

The chain carries TRBV28 and TRBJ1-1; the D gene is possibly TRBD1 (5 bases). The CDR3 is 14 residues long. Deletions cut 6 bases from V and 5 bases from J, with 16 bases between. CDR1 and CDR2 from the germline V gene are MDHEN and SYDVKM. The CDR3 DNA follows: TGTGCCAGCAGGACGCAGGGTGGAAGAACTGAAGCTTTCTTT. Protein product: CASRTQGGRTEAFF.

The chain is built from TRBV5-1 and TRBJ2-2, with a possible D match to TRBD1 (5 bases). Looked up from germline, CDR1 is SGHRS and CDR2 is YFSETQ. The length of the CDR3 is 15 residues. V shed 2 bases and J shed 2 bases, with 10 bases lying between them. CDR3 amino acids: CASSFAGANTGELFF. DNA of the CDR3: TGCGCCAGCAGCTTTGCTGGGGCCAACACCGGGGAGCTGTTTTTT.

The chain recombines TRBV9 with TRBJ2-3, with TRBD2 identical over 9 bases. The CDR3 sequence is 16 residues long. V was pared by 0 bases and J by 5 bases, with 7 bases of the junction left unmatched. From germline, CDR1 is SGDLS and CDR2 YYNGEE. CDR3 protein: CASSVVASGMGDTQYF. The CDR3 DNA reads TGTGCCAGCAGCGTAGTGGCTAGCGGGATGGGAGATACGCAGTATTTT.

The chain has TRBV28 and TRBJ2-5; 12 bases are a match to TRBD2. The J segment lost 3 bases and the V segment lost 5 bases, leaving 10 bases of the junction unmatched. The CDR3 contains 17 residues. Germline V gives CDR1 MDHEN, CDR2 SYDVKM. The CDR3 DNA reads TGTGCCAGCAGTCCCCTACTAGCGGGAGGAAAGGAAGAGACCCAGTACTTC. Its translation is CASSPLLAGGKEETQYF. Complete variable domain (other parts from reference TRBV28 and TRBJ2-5): DVKVTQSSRYLVKRTGEKVFLECVQDMDHENMFWYRQDPGLGLRLIYFSYDVKMKEKGDIPEGYSVSREKKERFSLILESASTNQTSMYLCASSPLLAGGKEETQYFGPGTRLLVL.

The chain employs TRBV4-2 and TRBJ2-1, with 8 positions matching TRBD2. Germline lookup yields CDR1 LGHNA and CDR2 YNFKEQ. V shed 3 bases, J shed 0 bases, and the junction held 7 bases outside the gene matches. The CDR3 loop spans 17 amino acids. As DNA, the CDR3 is TGTGCCAGCAGCCAGCTAGCGGGCACGAGCTCCTACAATGAGCAGTTCTTC. This codes for CASSQLAGTSSYNEQFF.

This clone has at least ten counts. Other DNA sequences in the same sample also yield this CDR3. This rearrangement joins TRBV9 to TRBJ2-5; 7 bases are shared with TRBD2. The ends lost 4 bases at V and 5 bases at J; junction bases unmatched: 8. The CDR3 runs 14 residues. CDR1 is SGDLS and CDR2 is YYNGEE in the germline V gene. In nucleotides, the CDR3 is TGTGCCAGCAGCCCAGCGGGAAGGGAGGAGACCCAGTACTTC. Protein: CASSPAGREETQYF.